This TCR beta chain is from a study of Ad26.COV2.S vaccination and SARS-CoV-2 variants. Study in general: Donor allocation was to the COV1001 Ad26.COV2.S trial arm. By the intramuscular route, Ad26.COV2.S was given once, or twice 56 days apart.

Data came from immunoSEQ multiplex PCR; TCRdb stores just in-frame clones and leaves some out. There are roughly 500,000 clones in the sample; approximately 90% occur only once, and about 13% lies in the top ten. As to treatment: around 19 received Ad26.COV2.S at low or high dose, single or two shots; five or six received placebo; per-sample allocation not given. It was on day 63 after the first vaccine or placebo injection that samples were taken. It was Wuhan-strain SARS-CoV-2 spike that the Ad26 vaccine vector expressed. Per the germline V gene, CDR1 is SGHTA and CDR2 is FQGNSA. Trimming removed 5 bases from V and 0 bases from J, with 20 bases in between. The CDR3 is 17 amino acids.

This specimen was peripheral blood, taken in a trial of Ad26.COV2.S vaccine versus placebo. The chain carries TRBV7-2 and TRBJ2-7; no definite D call. This receptor was identified in a person aged 18-65 years who received the Ad26.COV2.S COVID-19 vaccine or a placebo. Here the CDR3 DNA reads TGTGCCAGCAGCGGAGCCCCACTAACCTCGAGCTCCTACGAGCAGTACTTC. As protein: CASSGAPLTSSSYEQYF.